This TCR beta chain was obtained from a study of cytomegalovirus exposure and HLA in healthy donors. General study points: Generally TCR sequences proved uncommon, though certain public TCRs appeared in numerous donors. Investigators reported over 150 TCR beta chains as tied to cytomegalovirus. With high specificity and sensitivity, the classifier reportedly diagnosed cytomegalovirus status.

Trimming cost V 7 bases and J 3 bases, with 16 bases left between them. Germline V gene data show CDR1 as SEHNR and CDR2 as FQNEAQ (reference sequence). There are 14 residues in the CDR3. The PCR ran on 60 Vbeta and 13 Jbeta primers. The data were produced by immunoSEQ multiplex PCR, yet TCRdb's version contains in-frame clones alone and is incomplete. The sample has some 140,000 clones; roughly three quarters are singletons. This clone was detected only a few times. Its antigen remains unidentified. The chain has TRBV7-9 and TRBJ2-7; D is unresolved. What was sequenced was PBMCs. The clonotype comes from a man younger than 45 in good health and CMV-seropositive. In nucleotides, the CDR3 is TGTGCCAGCATCCCCGTCCCAGGTGACTACGAGCAGTACTTC. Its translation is CASIPVPGDYEQYF.